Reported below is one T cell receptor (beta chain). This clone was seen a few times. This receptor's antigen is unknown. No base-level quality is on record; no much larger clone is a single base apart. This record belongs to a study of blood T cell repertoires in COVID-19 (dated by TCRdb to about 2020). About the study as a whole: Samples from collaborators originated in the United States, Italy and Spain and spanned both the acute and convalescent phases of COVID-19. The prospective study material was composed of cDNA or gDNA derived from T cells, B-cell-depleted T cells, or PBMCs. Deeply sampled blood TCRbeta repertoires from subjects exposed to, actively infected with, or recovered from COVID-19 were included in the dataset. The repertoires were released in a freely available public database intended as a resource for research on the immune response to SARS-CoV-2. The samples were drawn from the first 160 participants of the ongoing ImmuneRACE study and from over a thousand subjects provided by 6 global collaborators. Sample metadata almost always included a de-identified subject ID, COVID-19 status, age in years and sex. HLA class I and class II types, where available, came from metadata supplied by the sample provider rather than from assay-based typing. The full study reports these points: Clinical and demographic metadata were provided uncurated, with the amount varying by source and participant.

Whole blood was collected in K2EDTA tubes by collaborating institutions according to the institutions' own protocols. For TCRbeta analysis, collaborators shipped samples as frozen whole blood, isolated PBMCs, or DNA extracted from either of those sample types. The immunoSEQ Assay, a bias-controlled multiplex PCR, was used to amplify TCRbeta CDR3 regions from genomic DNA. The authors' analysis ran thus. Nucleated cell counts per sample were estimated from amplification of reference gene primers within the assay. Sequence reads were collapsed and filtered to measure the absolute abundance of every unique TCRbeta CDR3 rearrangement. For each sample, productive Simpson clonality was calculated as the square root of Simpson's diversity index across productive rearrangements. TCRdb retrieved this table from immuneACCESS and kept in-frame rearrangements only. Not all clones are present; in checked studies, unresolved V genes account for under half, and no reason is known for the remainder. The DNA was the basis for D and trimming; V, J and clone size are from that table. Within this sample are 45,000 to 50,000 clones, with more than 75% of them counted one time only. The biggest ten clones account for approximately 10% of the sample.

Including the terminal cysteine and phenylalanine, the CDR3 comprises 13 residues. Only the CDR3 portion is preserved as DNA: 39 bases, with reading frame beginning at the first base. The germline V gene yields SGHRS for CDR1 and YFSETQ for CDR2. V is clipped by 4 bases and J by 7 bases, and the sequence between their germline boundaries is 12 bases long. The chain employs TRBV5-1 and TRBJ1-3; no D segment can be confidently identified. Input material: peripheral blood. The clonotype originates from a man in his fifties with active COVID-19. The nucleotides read TGCGCCAGCAGCCCGGGCCCGGGGAACACCATATATTTT. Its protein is CASSPGPGNTIYF. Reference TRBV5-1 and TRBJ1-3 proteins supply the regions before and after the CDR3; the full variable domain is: KAGVTQTPRYLIKTRGQQVTLSCSPISGHRSVSWYQQTPGQGLQFLFEYFSETQRNKGNFPGRFSGRQFSNSRSEMNVSTLELGDSALYLCASSPGPGNTIYFGEGSWLTVV.